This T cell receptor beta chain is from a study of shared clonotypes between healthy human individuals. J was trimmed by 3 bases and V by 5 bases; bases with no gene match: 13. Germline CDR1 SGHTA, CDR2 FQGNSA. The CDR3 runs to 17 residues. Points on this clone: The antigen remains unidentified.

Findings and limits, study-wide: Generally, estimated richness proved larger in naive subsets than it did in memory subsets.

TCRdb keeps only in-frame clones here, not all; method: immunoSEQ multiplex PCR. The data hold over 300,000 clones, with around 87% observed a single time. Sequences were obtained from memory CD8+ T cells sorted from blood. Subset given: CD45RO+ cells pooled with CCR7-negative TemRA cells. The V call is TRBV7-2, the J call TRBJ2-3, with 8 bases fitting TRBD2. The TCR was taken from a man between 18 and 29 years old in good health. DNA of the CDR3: TGTGCCAGCAGCCCCTACTCCAGCGGGAGTATAACAGATACGCAGTATTTT. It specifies CASSPYSSGSITDTQYF.